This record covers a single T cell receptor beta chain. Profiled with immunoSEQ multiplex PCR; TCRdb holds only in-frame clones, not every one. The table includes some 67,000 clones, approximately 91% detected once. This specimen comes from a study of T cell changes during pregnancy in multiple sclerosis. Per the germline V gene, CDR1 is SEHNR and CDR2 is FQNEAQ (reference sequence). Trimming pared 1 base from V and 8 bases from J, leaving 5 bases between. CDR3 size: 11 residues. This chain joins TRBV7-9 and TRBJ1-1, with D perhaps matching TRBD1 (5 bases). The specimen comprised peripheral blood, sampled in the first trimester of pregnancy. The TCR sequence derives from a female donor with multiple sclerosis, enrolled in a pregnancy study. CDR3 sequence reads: CASSLGTEAFF. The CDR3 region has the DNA TGTGCCAGCAGCTTAGGGACAGAAGCTTTCTTT.